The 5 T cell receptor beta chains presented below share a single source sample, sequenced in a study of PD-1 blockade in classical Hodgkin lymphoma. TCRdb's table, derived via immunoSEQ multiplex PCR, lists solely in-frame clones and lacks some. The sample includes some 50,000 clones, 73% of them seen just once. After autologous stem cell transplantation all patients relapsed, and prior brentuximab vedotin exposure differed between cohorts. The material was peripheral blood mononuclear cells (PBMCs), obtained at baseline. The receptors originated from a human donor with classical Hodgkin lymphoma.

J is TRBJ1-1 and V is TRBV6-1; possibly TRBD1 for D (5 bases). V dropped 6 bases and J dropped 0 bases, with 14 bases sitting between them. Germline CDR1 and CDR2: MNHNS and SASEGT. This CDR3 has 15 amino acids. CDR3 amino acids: CASSQLGPVNTEAFF. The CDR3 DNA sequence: TGTGCCAGCAGCCAACTGGGACCGGTGAACACTGAAGCTTTCTTT.

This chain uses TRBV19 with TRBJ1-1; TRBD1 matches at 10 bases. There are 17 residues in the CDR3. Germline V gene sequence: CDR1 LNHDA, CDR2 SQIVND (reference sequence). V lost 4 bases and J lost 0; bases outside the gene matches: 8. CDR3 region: CASSTTGGAFVNTEAFF. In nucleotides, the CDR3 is TGTGCCAGTAGTACGACAGGGGGCGCATTCGTGAACACTGAAGCTTTCTTT.

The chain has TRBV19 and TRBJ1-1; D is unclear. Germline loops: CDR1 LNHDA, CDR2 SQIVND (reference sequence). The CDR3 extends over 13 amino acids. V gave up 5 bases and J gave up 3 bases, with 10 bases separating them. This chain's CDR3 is CASSSRPDTEAFF. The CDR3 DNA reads TGTGCCAGTAGTTCCCGTCCTGACACTGAAGCTTTCTTT.

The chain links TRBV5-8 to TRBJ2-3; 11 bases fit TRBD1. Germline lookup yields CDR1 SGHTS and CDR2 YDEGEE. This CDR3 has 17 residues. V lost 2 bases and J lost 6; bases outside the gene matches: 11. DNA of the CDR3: TGTGCCAGCAGCTTTGGTTCCTCGGACAGGGGGCTGGATACGCAGTATTTT. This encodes CASSFGSSDRGLDTQYF.

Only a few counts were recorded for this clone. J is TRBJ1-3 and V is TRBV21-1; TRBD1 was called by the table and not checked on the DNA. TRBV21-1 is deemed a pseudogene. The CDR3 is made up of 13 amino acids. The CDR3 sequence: CASSKWTGNTIYF. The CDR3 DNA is TGTGCCAGCAGCAAATGGACAGGAAACACCATATATTTT.